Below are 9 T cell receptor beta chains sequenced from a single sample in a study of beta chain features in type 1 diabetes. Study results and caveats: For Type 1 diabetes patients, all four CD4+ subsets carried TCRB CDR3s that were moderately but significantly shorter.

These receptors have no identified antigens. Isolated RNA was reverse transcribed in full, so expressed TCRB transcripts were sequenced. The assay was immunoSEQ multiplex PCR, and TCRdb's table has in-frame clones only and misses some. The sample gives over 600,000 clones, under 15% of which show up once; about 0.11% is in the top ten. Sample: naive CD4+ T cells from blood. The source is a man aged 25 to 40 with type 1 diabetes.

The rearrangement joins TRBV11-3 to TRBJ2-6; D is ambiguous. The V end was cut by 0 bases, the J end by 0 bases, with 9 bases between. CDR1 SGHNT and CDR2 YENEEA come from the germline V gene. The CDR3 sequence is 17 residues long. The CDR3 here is CASSLEVSSSGANVLTF. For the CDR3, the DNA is TGTGCCAGCAGCTTAGAGGTATCCTCCTCTGGGGCCAACGTCCTGACTTTC.

The CDR3 here is CASSPARSQETQYF. The CDR3 coding sequence is TGCGCCAGCAGCCCCGCCAGAAGCCAAGAGACCCAGTACTTC. The chain carries TRBV5-1 and TRBJ2-5; D not resolved. The V end was cut by 4 bases, the J end by 1 base, with 11 bases between. The length of the CDR3 is 14 residues. Germline lookup yields CDR1 SGHRS and CDR2 YFSETQ. Full variable domain (missing parts from reference TRBV5-1 and TRBJ2-5): KAGVTQTPRYLIKTRGQQVTLSCSPISGHRSVSWYQQTPGQGLQFLFEYFSETQRNKGNFPGRFSGRQFSNSRSEMNVSTLELGDSALYLCASSPARSQETQYFGPGTRLLVL.

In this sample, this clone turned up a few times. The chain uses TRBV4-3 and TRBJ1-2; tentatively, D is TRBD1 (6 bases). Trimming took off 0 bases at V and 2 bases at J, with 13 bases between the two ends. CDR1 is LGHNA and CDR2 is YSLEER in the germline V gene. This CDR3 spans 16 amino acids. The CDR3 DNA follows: TGCGCCAGCAGCCAAGATCGTGGGGGCCTAAACTATGGCTACACCTTC. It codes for CASSQDRGGLNYGYTF.

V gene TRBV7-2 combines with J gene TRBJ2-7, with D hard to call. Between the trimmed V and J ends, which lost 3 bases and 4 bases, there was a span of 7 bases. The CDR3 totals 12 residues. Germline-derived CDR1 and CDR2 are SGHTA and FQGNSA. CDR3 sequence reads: CASSFQGYEQYF. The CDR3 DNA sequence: TGTGCCAGCAGCTTTCAAGGTTACGAGCAGTACTTC.

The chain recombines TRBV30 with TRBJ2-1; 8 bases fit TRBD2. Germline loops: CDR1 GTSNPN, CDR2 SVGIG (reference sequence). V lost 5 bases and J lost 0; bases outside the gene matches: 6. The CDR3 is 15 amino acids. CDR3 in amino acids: CAWASTSDSYNEQFF. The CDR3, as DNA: TGTGCCTGGGCCTCGACTAGCGACTCCTACAATGAGCAGTTCTTC. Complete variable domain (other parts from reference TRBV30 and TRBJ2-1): SQTIHQWPATLVQPVGSPLSLECTVEGTSNPNLYWYRQAAGRGLQLLFYSVGIGQISSEVPQNLSASRPQDRQFILSSKKLLLSDSGFYLCAWASTSDSYNEQFFGPGTRLTVL.

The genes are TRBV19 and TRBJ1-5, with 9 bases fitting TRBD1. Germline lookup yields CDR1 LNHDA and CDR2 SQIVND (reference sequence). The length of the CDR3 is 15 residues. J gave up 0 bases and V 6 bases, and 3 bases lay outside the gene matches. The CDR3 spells CASSRTGVSNQPQHF. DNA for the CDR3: TGTGCCAGTAGCCGGACAGGGGTTAGCAATCAGCCCCAGCATTTT.

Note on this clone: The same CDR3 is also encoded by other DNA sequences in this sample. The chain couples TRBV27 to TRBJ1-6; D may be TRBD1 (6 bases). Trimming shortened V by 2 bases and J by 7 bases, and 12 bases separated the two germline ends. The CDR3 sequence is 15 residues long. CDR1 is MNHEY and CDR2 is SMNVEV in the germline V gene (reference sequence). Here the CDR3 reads CASSLGQGNNSPLHF. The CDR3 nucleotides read TGTGCCAGCAGTTTAGGGCAGGGGAACAATTCACCCCTCCACTTT.

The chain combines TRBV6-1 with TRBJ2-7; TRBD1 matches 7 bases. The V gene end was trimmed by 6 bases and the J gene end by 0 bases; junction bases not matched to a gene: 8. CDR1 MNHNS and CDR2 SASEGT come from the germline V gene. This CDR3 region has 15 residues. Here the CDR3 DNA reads TGTGCCAGCAGCCAAACCGGGACAGACTCCTACGAGCAGTACTTC. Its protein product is CASSQTGTDSYEQYF.

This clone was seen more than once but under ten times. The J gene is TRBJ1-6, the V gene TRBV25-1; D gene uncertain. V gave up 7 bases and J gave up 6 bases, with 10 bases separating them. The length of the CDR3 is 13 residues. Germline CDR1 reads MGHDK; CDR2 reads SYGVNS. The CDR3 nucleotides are TGTGCCAGCACCTCCGGAGGTAATTCACCCCTCCACTTT. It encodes CASTSGGNSPLHF.